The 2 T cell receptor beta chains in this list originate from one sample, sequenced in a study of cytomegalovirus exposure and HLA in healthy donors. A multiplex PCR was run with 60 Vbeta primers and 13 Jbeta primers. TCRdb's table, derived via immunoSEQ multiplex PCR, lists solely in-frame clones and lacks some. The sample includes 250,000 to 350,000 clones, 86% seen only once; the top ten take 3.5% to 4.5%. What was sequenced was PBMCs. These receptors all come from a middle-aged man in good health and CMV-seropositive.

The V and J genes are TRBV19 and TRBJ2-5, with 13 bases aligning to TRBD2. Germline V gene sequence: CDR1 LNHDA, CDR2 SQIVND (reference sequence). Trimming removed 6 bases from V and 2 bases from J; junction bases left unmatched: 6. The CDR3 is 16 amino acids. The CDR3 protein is CASSRGLAGAQETQYF. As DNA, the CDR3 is TGTGCCAGTAGCCGCGGACTAGCGGGAGCGCAAGAGACCCAGTACTTC.

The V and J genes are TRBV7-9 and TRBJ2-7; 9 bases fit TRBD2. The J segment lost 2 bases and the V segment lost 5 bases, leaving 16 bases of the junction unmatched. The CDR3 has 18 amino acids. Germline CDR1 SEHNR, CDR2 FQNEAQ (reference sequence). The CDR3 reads CASSPGRTPGLAPYEQYF. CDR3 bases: TGTGCCAGCAGCCCGGGGAGAACACCGGGACTAGCCCCCTACGAGCAGTACTTC.